This T cell receptor beta chain was found in a study of beta chain features in type 1 diabetes. Each population that was sorted was more than 98% pure. Sequencing targeted expressed TCRB transcripts, as all isolated RNA had been reverse transcribed. Assay: immunoSEQ multiplex PCR; the TCRdb copy retains only in-frame clones and omits some. The sample lists 850,000 to 900,000 clones, around a sixth occurring once. This CDR3 has 13 amino acids. Germline V gene lookup returns CDR1 SGHNT and CDR2 YYREEE (reference sequence). V trimming: 4 bases; J trimming: 6 bases; junction bases outside the gene matches: 4. Findings and caveats of the study: There was a moderate but significant shortening of TCRB CDR3s in all four CD4+ subsets of Type 1 diabetes patients. PCR, the amplification step, might favor shorter templates, equally in patients and controls. The similarity of naive, central memory and Treg TCRB repertoires appeared greater among patients than among healthy donors.

This clone was seen only a few times. The target antigen is unknown. Material: naive CD4+ T cells from blood. The sequence derives from a woman younger than 30 in good health. J is TRBJ2-1 and V is TRBV5-4; TRBD2 agrees at 7 bases. CDR3 sequence: CASSGGTTNEQFF. The CDR3 coding sequence is TGTGCCAGCAGCGGTGGGACTACCAATGAGCAGTTCTTC.